This TCR beta chain was obtained from a study of cytomegalovirus exposure and HLA in healthy donors. Study information: A data release that came early held around 85 million unique TCRs from HLA-typed donors. Notes on the study in general: A later analysis showed that HLA-associated TCR beta chains had undergone more clonal expansion than equally common others.

As to this clone: Its specificity is not known.

The CDR3 covers 15 residues. Germline CDR1 reads LGHNA; CDR2 reads YNFKEQ. V gave up 3 bases and J gave up 3 bases, with 15 bases separating them. These donors, healthy bone marrow donors, were studied. PCR was performed using 60 Vbeta and 13 Jbeta primers. Measured with immunoSEQ multiplex PCR; TCRdb has only the in-frame clones, and not every one. The data hold 100,000 or so clones, with about 75% observed a single time. The source is a woman aged 18-30 years in good health and CMV-seropositive. Sequencing input: PBMCs. The chain couples TRBV4-2 to TRBJ2-7; D might be TRBD2 (5 bases). The CDR3: CASSQETSGGYEQYF. CDR3 nucleotide sequence: TGTGCCAGCAGCCAGGAAACTAGTGGAGGCTACGAGCAGTACTTC.